Listed below are T cell receptor beta chains from one sample, sequenced in a study of early T cells in non-severe SARS-CoV-2 infection. In TCRdb, the 5' RACE reads were re-called with MiXCR into one record per CDR3 protein. The sample records around 50,000 distinct CDR3 sequences, approximately 6.7% being singletons. Input material: whole blood. These receptors were obtained from an adult who was a healthcare worker with PCR-confirmed SARS-CoV-2 infection or an uninfected control (not recorded which). The CDR3 runs from the conserved cysteine through the conserved F or W. A D gene is named only where the DNA matches it firmly. Clone size is shown for a subset of rows, as once, few, many or a class of expanded clone.

abundance: .; d_gene: .; v_gene: TRBV4-1; j_gene: TRBJ1-2; CDR3aa: CASSQDKGGYTF; CDR3nt: TGCGCCAGCAGCCAAGATAAGGGAGGCTACACCTTC
abundance: many; d_gene: .; v_gene: TRBV27; j_gene: TRBJ2-1; CDR3aa: CASSLDRFNEQFF; CDR3nt: TGTGCCAGCAGTTTAGACAGATTCAATGAGCAGTTCTTC
abundance: .; d_gene: .; v_gene: TRBV4-2; j_gene: TRBJ2-7; CDR3aa: CASSQGTGTPSYEQYF; CDR3nt: TGTGCCAGCAGCCAAGGGACCGGGACCCCTTCCTACGAGCAGTACTTC
abundance: .; d_gene: .; v_gene: TRBV4-3; j_gene: TRBJ1-1; CDR3aa: CASSPRAMNTEAFF; CDR3nt: TGCGCCAGCAGCCCTAGGGCCATGAACACTGAAGCTTTCTTT
abundance: many; d_gene: .; v_gene: TRBV18; j_gene: TRBJ1-6; CDR3aa: CASLASPGQTGSPLHF; CDR3nt: TGTGCCAGCTTGGCCAGTCCGGGACAAACGGGATCACCCCTCCACTTT
abundance: many; d_gene: .; v_gene: TRBV11-2; j_gene: TRBJ2-7; CDR3aa: CASSPPTLPYEQYF; CDR3nt: TGTGCCAGCAGCCCTCCTACTCTGCCCTACGAGCAGTACTTC
abundance: few; d_gene: TRBD1; v_gene: TRBV18; j_gene: TRBJ2-7; CDR3aa: CASAPGGLDEQYF; CDR3nt: TGTGCCAGCGCCCCAGGGGGCTTGGATGAGCAGTACTTC
abundance: .; d_gene: TRBD1; v_gene: TRBV7-9; j_gene: TRBJ1-4; CDR3aa: CASSANRGEKLFF; CDR3nt: TGTGCCAGCAGCGCGAACAGGGGTGAAAAACTGTTTTTT
abundance: few; d_gene: TRBD1; v_gene: TRBV4-2; j_gene: TRBJ2-5; CDR3aa: CASKEKGAETQYF; CDR3nt: TGTGCCAGCAAGGAGAAGGGGGCAGAGACCCAGTACTTC
abundance: many; d_gene: .; v_gene: TRBV20-1; j_gene: TRBJ1-2; CDR3aa: CSALTGDNYGYTF; CDR3nt: TGCAGTGCTCTGACAGGAGATAACTATGGCTACACCTTC
abundance: few; d_gene: TRBD2; v_gene: TRBV7-2; j_gene: TRBJ2-3; CDR3aa: CASSMSRGGRTDTQYF; CDR3nt: TGTGCCAGCAGCATGAGCCGCGGGGGTCGGACAGATACGCAGTATTTT
abundance: many; d_gene: .; v_gene: TRBV11-3; j_gene: TRBJ2-3; CDR3aa: CASRGFTDTQYF; CDR3nt: TGTGCCAGCAGGGGTTTCACAGATACGCAGTATTTT
abundance: few; d_gene: .; v_gene: TRBV9; j_gene: TRBJ2-5; CDR3aa: CASSVDWIETQYF; CDR3nt: TGTGCCAGCAGCGTAGACTGGATAGAGACCCAGTACTTC
abundance: many; d_gene: TRBD2; v_gene: TRBV12-3/TRBV12-4; j_gene: TRBJ2-3; CDR3aa: CASSRTSGSTDTQYF; CDR3nt: TGTGCCAGCAGTCGGACTAGCGGGAGCACAGATACGCAGTATTTT
abundance: few; d_gene: .; v_gene: TRBV7-3; j_gene: TRBJ2-2; CDR3aa: CASSLIGDTGELFF; CDR3nt: TGTGCCAGCAGCTTAATTGGGGACACCGGGGAGCTGTTTTTT
abundance: many; d_gene: TRBD1; v_gene: TRBV12-3/TRBV12-4; j_gene: TRBJ2-5; CDR3aa: CASSSRDRGPETQYF; CDR3nt: TGTGCCAGCAGTTCCCGGGACAGGGGGCCCGAGACCCAGTACTTC
abundance: many; d_gene: .; v_gene: TRBV6-1; j_gene: TRBJ1-5; CDR3aa: CASSEVGVSNQPQHF; CDR3nt: TGTGCCAGCAGTGAAGTGGGGGTATCAAATCAGCCCCAGCATTTT
abundance: many; d_gene: .; v_gene: TRBV6-5; j_gene: TRBJ2-1; CDR3aa: CASSYRQVYRNEQFF; CDR3nt: TGTGCCAGCAGTTATAGACAGGTGTATCGCAATGAGCAGTTCTTC
abundance: many; d_gene: .; v_gene: TRBV5-4; j_gene: TRBJ2-3; CDR3aa: CASSRRRDTQYF; CDR3nt: TGTGCCAGCAGCCGCCGCCGGGATACGCAGTATTTT
abundance: few; d_gene: .; v_gene: TRBV9; j_gene: TRBJ1-2; CDR3aa: CASSVDRAGYTF; CDR3nt: TGTGCCAGCAGCGTAGACAGAGCAGGCTACACCTTC
abundance: few; d_gene: TRBD1; v_gene: TRBV24-1; j_gene: TRBJ2-1; CDR3aa: CATSRGQDYNEQFF; CDR3nt: TGTGCCACCAGCCGGGGACAGGATTACAATGAGCAGTTCTTC
abundance: .; d_gene: .; v_gene: TRBV19; j_gene: TRBJ2-6; CDR3aa: CASTPGRVRSRANVLTF; CDR3nt: TGTGCCAGTACCCCCGGCAGGGTTCGGTCTAGGGCCAACGTCCTGACTTTT
abundance: .; d_gene: .; v_gene: TRBV4-1; j_gene: TRBJ1-1; CDR3aa: CASSRYGRNTEAFF; CDR3nt: TGCGCCAGCAGCCGTTACGGGAGGAACACTGAAGCTTTCTTT
abundance: many; d_gene: .; v_gene: TRBV20-1; j_gene: TRBJ2-5; CDR3aa: CSARDRILYQETQYF; CDR3nt: TGCAGTGCCCGGGACCGAATTTTGTATCAAGAGACCCAGTACTTC
abundance: .; d_gene: TRBD1; v_gene: TRBV18; j_gene: TRBJ1-5; CDR3aa: CASSPRRTGQSNQPQHF; CDR3nt: TGTGCCAGCTCACCCCGAAGGACAGGGCAGAGCAATCAGCCCCAGCATTTT
abundance: few; d_gene: .; v_gene: TRBV4-3; j_gene: TRBJ2-5; CDR3aa: CASSQDLASQETQYF; CDR3nt: TGCGCCAGCAGCCAAGATTTGGCCTCCCAAGAGACCCAGTACTTC
abundance: many; d_gene: .; v_gene: TRBV6-6; j_gene: TRBJ2-7; CDR3aa: CASSYFPAPGREQYF; CDR3nt: TGTGCCAGCAGTTACTTTCCCGCGCCTGGGAGGGAGCAGTACTTC
abundance: many; d_gene: .; v_gene: TRBV5-1; j_gene: TRBJ1-4; CDR3aa: CASSSGGDPGWKLFF; CDR3nt: TGCGCCAGCAGCTCTGGGGGGGACCCAGGCTGGAAACTGTTTTTT
abundance: many; d_gene: .; v_gene: TRBV20-1; j_gene: TRBJ2-3; CDR3aa: CSAHIRFITDTQYF; CDR3nt: TGCAGTGCTCATATCAGGTTTATAACAGATACGCAGTATTTT
abundance: few; d_gene: .; v_gene: TRBV6-5; j_gene: TRBJ2-2; CDR3aa: CASSYSRDTGELFF; CDR3nt: TGTGCCAGCAGTTACTCGAGGGACACCGGGGAGCTGTTTTTT
abundance: many; d_gene: TRBD2; v_gene: TRBV9; j_gene: TRBJ2-5; CDR3aa: CASSLAGGPTQETQYF; CDR3nt: TGTGCCAGCAGCTTAGCGGGGGGACCAACTCAAGAGACCCAGTACTTC
abundance: many; d_gene: TRBD1; v_gene: TRBV12-3/TRBV12-4; j_gene: TRBJ1-2; CDR3aa: CASSSPTGVRGGYTF; CDR3nt: TGTGCCAGCAGTTCTCCTACAGGGGTGAGGGGTGGCTACACCTTC
abundance: once; d_gene: .; v_gene: TRBV2; j_gene: TRBJ2-3; CDR3aa: CASRILGETQYF; CDR3nt: TGTGCCAGCAGAATCCTAGGGGAGACGCAGTATTTT
abundance: many; d_gene: .; v_gene: TRBV11-2; j_gene: TRBJ2-1; CDR3aa: CASSDISEQFF; CDR3nt: TGTGCCAGCAGCGATATTAGCGAGCAGTTCTTC
abundance: many; d_gene: .; v_gene: TRBV20-1; j_gene: TRBJ2-2; CDR3aa: CSASSGQQSTGELFF; CDR3nt: TGCAGTGCTAGTTCGGGCCAGCAGAGCACCGGGGAGCTGTTTTTT
abundance: many; d_gene: .; v_gene: TRBV9; j_gene: TRBJ2-5; CDR3aa: CASSVASGGQETQYF; CDR3nt: TGTGCCAGCAGCGTAGCTAGTGGAGGGCAAGAGACCCAGTACTTC
abundance: many; d_gene: .; v_gene: TRBV6-1; j_gene: TRBJ2-3; CDR3aa: CATPALGTDTQYF; CDR3nt: TGTGCCACCCCGGCCCTAGGCACGGATACGCAGTATTTT
abundance: .; d_gene: .; v_gene: TRBV4-1; j_gene: TRBJ1-5; CDR3aa: CASSQVGGEPQHF; CDR3nt: TGCGCCAGCAGCCAAGTTGGGGGTGAGCCCCAGCATTTT
abundance: many; d_gene: .; v_gene: TRBV28; j_gene: TRBJ2-7; CDR3aa: CASSYRGSSYEQYF; CDR3nt: TGTGCCAGCAGTTATCGGGGGAGCTCCTACGAGCAGTACTTC
abundance: many; d_gene: TRBD2; v_gene: TRBV20-1; j_gene: TRBJ2-1; CDR3aa: CSARWTSGPVWYNEQFF; CDR3nt: TGCAGTGCTAGATGGACTAGCGGGCCCGTGTGGTACAATGAGCAGTTCTTC
abundance: few; d_gene: .; v_gene: TRBV4-3; j_gene: TRBJ1-1; CDR3aa: CASSQESRKGTEAFF; CDR3nt: TGCGCCAGCAGCCAAGAGTCCAGGAAAGGCACTGAAGCTTTCTTT
abundance: .; d_gene: TRBD1; v_gene: TRBV28; j_gene: TRBJ1-6; CDR3aa: CASRRTGGVSPLHF; CDR3nt: TGTGCCAGCAGACGGACAGGGGGCGTTTCACCCCTCCACTTT
abundance: .; d_gene: TRBD2; v_gene: TRBV5-1; j_gene: TRBJ2-1; CDR3aa: CASSPGLAGPYNEQFF; CDR3nt: TGCGCCAGCAGCCCCGGACTAGCGGGCCCTTACAATGAGCAGTTCTTC
abundance: many; d_gene: .; v_gene: TRBV18; j_gene: TRBJ2-7; CDR3aa: CASSPQGNEQYF; CDR3nt: TGTGCCAGCTCGCCTCAGGGTAACGAGCAGTACTTC
abundance: many; d_gene: .; v_gene: TRBV7-9; j_gene: TRBJ1-3; CDR3aa: CASSLVPDKGNTIYF; CDR3nt: TGTGCCAGCAGCTTAGTGCCGGACAAGGGAAACACCATATATTTT
abundance: few; d_gene: .; v_gene: TRBV12-5; j_gene: TRBJ2-3; CDR3aa: CASGLADTQYF; CDR3nt: TGTGCTAGTGGTTTGGCAGATACGCAGTATTTT
abundance: .; d_gene: .; v_gene: TRBV11-1; j_gene: TRBJ1-3; CDR3aa: CASSRQTGSSGNTIYF; CDR3nt: TGTGCCAGCAGCCGCCAGACAGGATCCTCTGGAAACACCATATATTTT
abundance: .; d_gene: .; v_gene: TRBV6-2/TRBV6-3; j_gene: TRBJ2-7; CDR3aa: CASSNGPRYEQYF; CDR3nt: TGTGCCAGCAGTAACGGGCCCAGATACGAGCAGTACTTC
abundance: many; d_gene: TRBD1; v_gene: TRBV27; j_gene: TRBJ2-1; CDR3aa: CASEGTGTADNEQFF; CDR3nt: TGTGCCAGCGAAGGCACCGGGACAGCTGACAATGAGCAGTTCTTC
abundance: few; d_gene: TRBD1; v_gene: TRBV7-2; j_gene: TRBJ2-7; CDR3aa: CASSLGGQGSYEQYF; CDR3nt: TGTGCCAGCAGCTTAGGGGGACAGGGGTCCTACGAGCAGTACTTC
abundance: few; d_gene: .; v_gene: TRBV5-5; j_gene: TRBJ1-4; CDR3aa: CASSLRGNEKLFF; CDR3nt: TGTGCCAGCAGCTTGCGAGGGAATGAAAAACTGTTTTTT
abundance: .; d_gene: .; v_gene: TRBV3-1; j_gene: TRBJ2-3; CDR3aa: CASSQVKGALDTQYF; CDR3nt: TGTGCCAGCAGCCAAGTGAAGGGAGCCCTAGATACGCAGTATTTT
abundance: .; d_gene: .; v_gene: TRBV6-2/TRBV6-3; j_gene: TRBJ1-2; CDR3aa: CASTYADRTNYGYTF; CDR3nt: TGTGCCAGCACTTACGCCGACAGGACCAACTATGGCTACACCTTC
abundance: few; d_gene: .; v_gene: TRBV29-1; j_gene: TRBJ1-1; CDR3aa: CSVEQVTGTEAFF; CDR3nt: TGCAGCGTAGAGCAAGTGACCGGGACTGAAGCTTTCTTT
abundance: many; d_gene: .; v_gene: TRBV20-1; j_gene: TRBJ1-5; CDR3aa: CSAGRSGVGQPQHF; CDR3nt: TGCAGTGCTGGCCGATCGGGGGTTGGGCAGCCCCAGCATTTT
abundance: many; d_gene: TRBD2; v_gene: TRBV7-9; j_gene: TRBJ2-1; CDR3aa: CASSAQFASGGPYNEQFF; CDR3nt: TGTGCCAGCAGCGCCCAATTCGCCAGCGGGGGGCCTTACAATGAGCAGTTCTTC
abundance: .; d_gene: .; v_gene: TRBV7-2; j_gene: TRBJ2-7; CDR3aa: CASSVSSAAYEQYF; CDR3nt: TGTGCCAGCAGCGTGTCATCGGCCGCCTACGAGCAGTACTTC
abundance: many; d_gene: .; v_gene: TRBV5-4; j_gene: TRBJ2-2; CDR3aa: CASSLASSYPGELFF; CDR3nt: TGTGCCAGCAGCTTGGCCTCGTCCTACCCCGGGGAGCTGTTTTTT
abundance: few; d_gene: TRBD2; v_gene: TRBV28; j_gene: TRBJ2-7; CDR3aa: CASSLIQRGPYEQYF; CDR3nt: TGTGCCAGCAGTTTAATCCAGCGGGGGCCCTACGAGCAGTACTTC